This TCR beta chain came from a study of blood T cell repertoires in COVID-19. Looking at the study overall: Italy, Spain and the United States were the sources of the convalescent and acute COVID-19 samples. The cDNA or gDNA used as material had been derived from T cells, B-cell-depleted T cells, or PBMCs.

TCRdb keeps only in-frame clones here, not all; method: immunoSEQ multiplex PCR. This sample has 65,000 to 80,000 clones; approximately 90% occur once, and the top ten carry roughly 3%. Germline values: CDR1 MNHNS, CDR2 SASEGT. The length of the CDR3 is 15 residues. V lost 3 bases, J lost 3 bases, and 4 bases stayed unmatched. The V gene is TRBV6-1, the J gene TRBJ2-1, with 8 bases aligning to TRBD2. Material: peripheral blood. The sequence came from a man in his 70s with active or convalescent COVID-19. CDR3 nucleotide sequence: TGTGCCAGCAGTGAGTGGACTAGCAGCTACAATGAGCAGTTCTTC. As protein: CASSEWTSSYNEQFF.